This T cell receptor (beta chain) was observed in a study of shared clonotypes between healthy human individuals. Study-level points and caveats: Naive CD4 clonotype sharing across a few donors was 4.5% to 6%.

The V gene lost 7 bases and the J gene lost 0 bases, with 13 bases spanning the gap. Germline lookup yields CDR1 LGHNT and CDR2 FRNRAP. This CDR3 contains 14 residues. Notes on this clone: Antigen specificity is unknown.

Measured with immunoSEQ multiplex PCR; TCRdb has only the in-frame clones, and not every one. The sample records around 2,000,000 clones, about 95% being singletons. Terminally differentiated effector memory CD45RA+ cells were left out of the naive CD8 fraction, which was CD45RO-negative and positively selected for CCR7. The chain uses TRBV12-5 and TRBJ2-7, with D possibly being TRBD1 or TRBD2 (5 bases each). The sequence derives from a man younger than 30 in good health. Material for sequencing was naive CD8+ T cells sorted from blood. The CDR3 is CASAGAGSSYEQYF. The DNA of the CDR3 is TGTGCTAGTGCCGGTGCAGGGAGCTCCTACGAGCAGTACTTC.